The next 6 T cell receptor beta chains were all read from a single sample in a study of cytomegalovirus exposure and HLA in healthy donors. With 60 Vbeta and 13 Jbeta primers, the PCR was carried out. Libraries were prepared by immunoSEQ multiplex PCR; TCRdb keeps only in-frame clonotypes and omits some of them. The sample includes 120,000 to 150,000 clones, 55% to 70% seen only once; the top ten take about 2.9%. The specimen sequenced was PBMCs. The receptors come from a woman in her twenties or thirties in good health and CMV-seropositive.

This chain joins TRBV13 and TRBJ2-3, with 7 nucleotides matching TRBD1. V lost 4 bases to trimming and J lost 5 bases; unmatched junction nucleotides: 12. The CDR3 is made up of 16 amino acids. Germline values: CDR1 PRHDT, CDR2 FYEKMQ (reference sequence). The CDR3 loop reads CASSSNPGQRIDTQYF. Here the CDR3 DNA reads TGTGCCAGCAGCTCAAACCCGGGACAGAGAATAGATACGCAGTATTTT.

The gene calls are TRBV19 and TRBJ2-7; TRBD2 aligns across 9 bases. CDR1 and CDR2 (germline): LNHDA, SQIVND (reference sequence). CDR3 length: 12 amino acids. The V segment lost 10 bases and the J segment 4 bases; nucleotides outside the gene matches: 5. This CDR3 reads CATAGGIYEQYF. In nucleotides, the CDR3 is TGTGCCACGGCGGGAGGGATTTACGAGCAGTACTTC.

V gene TRBV6-5 combines with J gene TRBJ1-1, with 9 nucleotides matching TRBD1. Germline loops: CDR1 MNHEY, CDR2 SVGAGI. CDR3 length equals 13 residues. V shed 6 bases, J shed 9 bases, and the junction held 8 bases outside the gene matches. The CDR3 region has the DNA TGTGCCAGCAGCAGTCGACAGGGGGTAAAAGCTTTCTTT. Residues: CASSSRQGVKAFF.

This sequence joins TRBV9 and TRBJ2-6; 10 bases match TRBD1. Germline CDR1 and CDR2: SGDLS and YYNGEE. The CDR3 sequence is 17 residues long. Trimming removed 2 bases from V and 4 bases from J; junction bases left unmatched: 6. CDR3 DNA: TGTGCCAGCAGCGTCGGGACAGGGGTCGGCGGGGCCAACGTCCTGACTTTC. Protein: CASSVGTGVGGANVLTF.

This sequence joins TRBV25-1 and TRBJ1-3, with D perhaps matching TRBD1 (5 bases). Per the germline V gene, CDR1 is MGHDK and CDR2 is SYGVNS. Trimming removed 1 base from V and 8 bases from J, with 9 bases in between. The CDR3 is made up of 13 amino acids. CDR3 nucleotide sequence: TGTGCCAGCAGTGAATTCGGGGGGGACACCATATATTTT. It is translated as CASSEFGGDTIYF.

This clone was seen only a few times. The V gene is TRBV11-3, the J gene TRBJ1-4, with TRBD1 identical over 11 bases. The junction had 15 bases not matched to a gene; V was cut back by 4 bases and J by 8 bases. Germline CDR1 and CDR2: SGHNT and YENEEA. This CDR3 is built from 18 residues. Written as DNA, the CDR3 is TGTGCCAGCAGCTCCGGGACAGGGGGTCCCGCTTGGGTAGAAAAACTGTTTTTT. This sequence encodes CASSSGTGGPAWVEKLFF.